This TCR beta chain was sequenced during a study of cytomegalovirus exposure and HLA in healthy donors. At the level of the study: As released early, the data held about 85 million unique TCRs from HLA-typed donors.

To note about this clone: The antigen is undetermined.

General study results and limits: It was shown in a later analysis that HLA-associated TCR beta chains were more clonally expanded than other, equally common chains. Reported performance of the classifier showed diagnosis of cytomegalovirus status with high specificity and sensitivity. Researchers catalogued roughly 170 TCR beta chains as cytomegalovirus-associated.

The PCR employed 60 Vbeta primers together with 13 Jbeta primers. TCRdb's table, derived via immunoSEQ multiplex PCR, lists solely in-frame clones and lacks some. The sample holds about 150,000 clones, 80% to 85% seen once. This CDR3 is built from 15 residues. Germline V lookup: CDR1 SEHNR, CDR2 FQNEAQ (reference sequence). V shed 5 bases and J shed 7 bases, with 21 bases lying between them. This clonotype originated in a woman in her late teens or twenties in good health and CMV-seronegative. Sample: PBMCs. The V call is TRBV7-9, the J call TRBJ2-7; weak D call: TRBD1 (6 bases). In DNA form, the CDR3 reads TGTGCCAGCAGCCCAGGTGTCAGGGGTCTGGCAGAGCAGTACTTC. Protein sequence: CASSPGVRGLAEQYF.